The present TCR beta chain was sequenced within a study of blood T cells in healthy people across ages. PCR was performed a second time for about 7 to 12 cycles using a sample-barcoded 5' primer and a J-beta primer mix. Carrying 12 random nucleotides, a template-switch adaptor labeled each individual cDNA molecule. TCRdb independently ran MiXCR on the 5' RACE reads; one entry per CDR3 protein. The sample yields more than 1,000,000 distinct CDR3 sequences, approximately 25% seen once. Total RNA was extracted at no less than 6 micrograms per sample. The CDR3 length is 14 residues. The V end was cut by 6 bases, the J end by 3 bases, with 14 bases between. CDR1 and CDR2 (germline): SGHTA, FQGNSA. This clonotype was found a few times. This sample was also put to use in a study of T cells of mothers and their children. Per that paper: The people who donated were three healthy Caucasian mothers and their six children.

Sequenced: blood. This TCR derives from a girl aged 2 to 9 in good health. V is TRBV7-2 and J is TRBJ1-2; a possible D gene is TRBD1 (6 bases). CDR3 in DNA: TGTGCCAGCAGAGGGGGGGCGGCGGACTATGGCTACACCTTC. Amino acids: CASRGGAADYGYTF.